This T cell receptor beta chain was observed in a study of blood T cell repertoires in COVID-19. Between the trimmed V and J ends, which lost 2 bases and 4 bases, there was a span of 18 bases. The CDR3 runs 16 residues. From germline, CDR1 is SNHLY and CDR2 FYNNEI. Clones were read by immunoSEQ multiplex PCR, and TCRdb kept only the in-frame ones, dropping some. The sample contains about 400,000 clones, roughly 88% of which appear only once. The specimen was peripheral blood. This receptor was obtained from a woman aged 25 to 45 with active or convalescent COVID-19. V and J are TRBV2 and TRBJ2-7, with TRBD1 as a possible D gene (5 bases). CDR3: CASSEQGLFVGYEQYF. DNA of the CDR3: TGTGCCAGCAGTGAACAGGGCCTATTTGTTGGGTACGAGCAGTACTTC.